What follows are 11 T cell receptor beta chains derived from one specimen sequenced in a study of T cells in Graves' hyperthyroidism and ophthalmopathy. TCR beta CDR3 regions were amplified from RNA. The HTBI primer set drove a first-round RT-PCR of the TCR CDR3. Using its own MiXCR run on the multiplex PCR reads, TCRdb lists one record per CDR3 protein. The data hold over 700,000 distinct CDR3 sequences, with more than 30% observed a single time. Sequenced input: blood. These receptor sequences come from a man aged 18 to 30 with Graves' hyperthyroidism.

The CDR3 DNA sequence: TGTGCCAGCACCCTCGAGGTGACAGGCACCGGGGAGCTGTTTTTT. Translation: CASTLEVTGTGELFF. This sequence joins TRBV15 and TRBJ2-2, with D tentatively TRBD1 (6 bases). V was clipped by 10 bases and J by 4 bases, with 19 bases between them. This CDR3 has 15 residues. Germline CDR1 LNHNV, CDR2 YYDKDF (reference sequence).

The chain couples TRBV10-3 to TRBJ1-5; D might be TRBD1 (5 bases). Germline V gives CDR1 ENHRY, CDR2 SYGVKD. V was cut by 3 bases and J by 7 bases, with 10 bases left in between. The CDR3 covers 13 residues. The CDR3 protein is CAISEQEIQPQHF. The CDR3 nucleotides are TGTGCCATCAGTGAACAGGAGATCCAGCCCCAGCATTTT.

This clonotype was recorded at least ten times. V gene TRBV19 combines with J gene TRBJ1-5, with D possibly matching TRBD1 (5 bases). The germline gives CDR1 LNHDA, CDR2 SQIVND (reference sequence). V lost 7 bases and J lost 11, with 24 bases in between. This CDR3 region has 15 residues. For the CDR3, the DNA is TGTGCCAGTACCTCCTGGGGGATGGGTAAATCAGCCCAGCATTTT. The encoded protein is CASTSWGMGKSAQHF.

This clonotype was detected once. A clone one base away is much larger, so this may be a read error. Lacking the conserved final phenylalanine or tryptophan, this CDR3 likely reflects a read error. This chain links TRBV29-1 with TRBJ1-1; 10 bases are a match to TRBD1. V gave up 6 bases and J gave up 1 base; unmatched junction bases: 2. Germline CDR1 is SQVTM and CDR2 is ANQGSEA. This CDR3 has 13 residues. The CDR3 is CSVDRGWNTEAFS. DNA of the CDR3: TGCAGCGTGGACAGGGGGTGGAACACTGAAGCTTTCTCT.

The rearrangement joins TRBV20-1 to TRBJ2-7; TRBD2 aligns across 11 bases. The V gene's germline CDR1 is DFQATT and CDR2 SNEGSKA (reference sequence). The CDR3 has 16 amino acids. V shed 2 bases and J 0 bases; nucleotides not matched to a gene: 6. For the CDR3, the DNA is TGCAGTGCTAGATTCGGACTAGCGGGCCTCTCCTACGAGCAGTACTTC. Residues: CSARFGLAGLSYEQYF.

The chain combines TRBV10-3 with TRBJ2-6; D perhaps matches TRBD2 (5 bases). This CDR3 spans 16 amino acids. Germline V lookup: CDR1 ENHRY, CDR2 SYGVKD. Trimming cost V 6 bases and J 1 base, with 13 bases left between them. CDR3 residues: CAISPGGSSGANVLTF. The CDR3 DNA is TGTGCCATCAGCCCCGGAGGTTCATCTGGGGCCAACGTCCTGACTTTC.

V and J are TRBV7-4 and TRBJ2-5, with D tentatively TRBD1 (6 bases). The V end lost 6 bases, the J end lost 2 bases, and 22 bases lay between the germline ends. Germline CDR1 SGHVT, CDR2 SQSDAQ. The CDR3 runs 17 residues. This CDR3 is CASSFSKDSVKQETQYF. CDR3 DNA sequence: TGTGCCAGCAGTTTTTCAAAGGACAGCGTTAAACAAGAGACCCAGTACTTC.

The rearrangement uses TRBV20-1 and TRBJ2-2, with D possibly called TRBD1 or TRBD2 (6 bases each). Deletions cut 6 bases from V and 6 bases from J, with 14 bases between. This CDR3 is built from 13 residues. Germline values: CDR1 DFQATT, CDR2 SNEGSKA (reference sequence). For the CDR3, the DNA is TGCAGTGCCCTCCGAGGGGGGTCCGGGGAGCTGTTTTTT. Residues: CSALRGGSGELFF.

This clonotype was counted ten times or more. This CDR3 is CASSLGELDTEAFF. CDR3 DNA: TGTGCCAGCAGCTTAGGAGAGTTGGACACTGAAGCTTTCTTT. The gene calls are TRBV7-9 and TRBJ1-1; D gene unclear. CDR1 is SEHNR, CDR2 FQNEAQ, per germline (reference sequence). This CDR3 region has 14 residues. V was trimmed by 1 base and J by 3 bases, leaving 9 bases between them.

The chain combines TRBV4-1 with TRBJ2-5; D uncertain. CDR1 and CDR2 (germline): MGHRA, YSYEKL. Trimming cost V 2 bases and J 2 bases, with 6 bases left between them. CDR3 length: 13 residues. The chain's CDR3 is CASSQTKQETQYF. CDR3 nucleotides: TGCGCCAGCAGCCAAACAAAGCAAGAGACCCAGTACTTC.

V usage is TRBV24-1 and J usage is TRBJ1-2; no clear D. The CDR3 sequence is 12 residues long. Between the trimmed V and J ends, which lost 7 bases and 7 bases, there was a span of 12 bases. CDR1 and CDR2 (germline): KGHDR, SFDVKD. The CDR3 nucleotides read TGTGCCACCAGCGGACGGAGCCCTGGCTACACCTTC. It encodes CATSGRSPGYTF.